This entry is about one TCR beta chain. Its antigen is still unknown. Healthy bone marrow donors made up the donor group. This entry belongs to a study of cytomegalovirus exposure and HLA in healthy donors. The overall study: A previous analysis identified 100 million or so unique TCR beta sequences derived from 180 million or so T cells. Study results and limitations: An analysis done earlier found most TCR beta V segments productive about 90% or about 30% of the time. In a later analysis, TCR beta V- and J-gene trimming showed a link to a missense DCLRE1C variant.

PCR was performed using 60 Vbeta and 13 Jbeta primers. Sequenced by immunoSEQ multiplex PCR; TCRdb stores in-frame clones only, minus some. This sample yields over 150,000 clones, of which about 72% are seen a single time; over 1.1% belongs to the top ten. The TCR was taken from a man in his 60s in good health and CMV-seronegative. Input material: PBMCs.

CDR3: CAWTPSGETQYF. DNA for the CDR3: TGTGCCTGGACCCCTAGCGGAGAGACCCAGTACTTC. V is TRBV30 and J is TRBJ2-5; 7 bases fit TRBD2. Germline V CDR1 and CDR2: GTSNPN, SVGIG (reference sequence). This CDR3 region has 12 residues. V lost 4 bases and J lost 4; bases outside the gene matches: 3. Full variable domain (missing parts from reference TRBV30 and TRBJ2-5): SQTIHQWPATLVQPVGSPLSLECTVEGTSNPNLYWYRQAAGRGLQLLFYSVGIGQISSEVPQNLSASRPQDRQFILSSKKLLLSDSGFYLCAWTPSGETQYFGPGTRLLVL.